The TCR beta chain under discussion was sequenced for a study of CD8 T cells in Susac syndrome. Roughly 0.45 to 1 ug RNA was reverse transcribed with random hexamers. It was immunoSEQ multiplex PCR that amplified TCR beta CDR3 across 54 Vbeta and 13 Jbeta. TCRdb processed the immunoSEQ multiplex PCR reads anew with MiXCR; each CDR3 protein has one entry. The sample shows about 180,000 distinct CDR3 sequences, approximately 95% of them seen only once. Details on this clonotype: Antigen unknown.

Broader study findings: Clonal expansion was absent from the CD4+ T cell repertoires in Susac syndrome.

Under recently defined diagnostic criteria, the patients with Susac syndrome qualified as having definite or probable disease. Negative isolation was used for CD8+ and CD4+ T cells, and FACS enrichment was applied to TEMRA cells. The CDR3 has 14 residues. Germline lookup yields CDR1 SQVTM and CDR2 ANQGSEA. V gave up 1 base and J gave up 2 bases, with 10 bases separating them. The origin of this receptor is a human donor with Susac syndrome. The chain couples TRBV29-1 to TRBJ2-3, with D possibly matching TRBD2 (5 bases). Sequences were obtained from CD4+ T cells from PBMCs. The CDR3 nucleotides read TGCAGCGTTGAAGCGGGGAGCTTCACAGATACGCAGTATTTT. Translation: CSVEAGSFTDTQYF.